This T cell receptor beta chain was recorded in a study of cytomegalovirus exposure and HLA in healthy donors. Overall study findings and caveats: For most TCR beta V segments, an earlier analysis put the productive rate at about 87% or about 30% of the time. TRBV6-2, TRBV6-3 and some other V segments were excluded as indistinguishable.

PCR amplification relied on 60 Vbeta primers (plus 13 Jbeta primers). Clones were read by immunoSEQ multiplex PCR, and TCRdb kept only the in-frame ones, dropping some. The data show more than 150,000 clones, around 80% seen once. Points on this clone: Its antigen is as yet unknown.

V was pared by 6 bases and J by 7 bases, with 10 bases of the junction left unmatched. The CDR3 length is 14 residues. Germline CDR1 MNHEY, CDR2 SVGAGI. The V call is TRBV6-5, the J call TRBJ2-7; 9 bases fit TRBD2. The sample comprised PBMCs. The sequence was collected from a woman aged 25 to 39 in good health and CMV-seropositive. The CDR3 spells CASRRGGAVPEQYF. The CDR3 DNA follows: TGTGCCAGCAGACGCGGGGGGGCCGTCCCGGAGCAGTACTTC.